Listed below are T cell receptor beta chains from one sample, sequenced in a study of shared clonotypes between healthy human individuals. Assay used: immunoSEQ multiplex PCR; TCRdb lists only in-frame clones, some missing. The sample records about 360,000 clones, roughly 70% being singletons. The sequenced sample was memory CD4+ T cells sorted from blood. The receptors here all came from a man younger than 45 in good health. CDR3s include the opening cysteine and the closing phenylalanine or tryptophan. D genes are given only for firm matches. Clone size is shown for a subset of rows, as once, few, many or a class of expanded clone.

>TRBV10-2|TRBJ2-3|.|.
CASSELGGGTHTQYF
TGCGCCAGCAGTGAGCTAGGGGGAGGGACACATACGCAGTATTTT
>TRBV30|TRBJ1-5|TRBD1|.
CAWTSQGGGNQPQHF
TGTGCCTGGACCTCACAGGGGGGTGGCAATCAGCCCCAGCATTTT
>TRBV10-3|TRBJ1-1|.|.
CAISEFTEAFF
TGTGCCATCAGTGAGTTCACTGAAGCTTTCTTT
>TRBV13|TRBJ2-1|.|.
CASSLGYRDDEQFF
TGTGCCAGCAGCTTAGGGTACAGGGACGATGAGCAGTTCTTC
>TRBV7-8|TRBJ1-5|.|.
CASSLGRKGNQPQHF
TGTGCCAGCAGCTTAGGTCGTAAGGGCAATCAGCCCCAGCATTTT
>TRBV13|TRBJ2-6|TRBD1|.
CASSFRGPGANVLTF
TGTGCCAGCAGCTTCAGGGGGCCTGGGGCCAACGTCCTGACTTTC
>TRBV25-1|TRBJ2-2|.|.
CASSDSFRGMNTGELFF
TGTGCCAGCAGTGACTCTTTTAGGGGGATGAACACCGGGGAGCTGTTTTTT
>TRBV6-1|TRBJ2-2|TRBD1|once
CASRPGQGTGELFF
TGTGCCAGCAGGCCGGGACAGGGGACCGGGGAGCTGTTTTTT
>TRBV5-1|TRBJ2-6|.|.
CASSLVSGTGANVLTF
TGCGCCAGCAGCTTGGTCTCGGGTACTGGGGCCAACGTCCTGACTTTC
>TRBV19|TRBJ1-5|TRBD1|.
CASTAFGRGRNQPQHF
TGTGCCAGTACCGCGTTTGGGAGGGGGCGCAATCAGCCCCAGCATTTT
>TRBV11-1|TRBJ2-5|TRBD1|.
CASSLVAGGETQYF
TGTGCCAGCAGCTTAGTTGCAGGGGGAGAGACCCAGTACTTC
>TRBV19|TRBJ2-1|TRBD2|once
CASSPRTSGILDEQFF
TGTGCCAGTAGTCCGCGGACTAGCGGGATCCTCGATGAGCAGTTCTTC
>TRBV7-2|TRBJ2-7|.|.
CASAMRESVNEQYF
TGTGCCAGCGCTATGAGAGAGTCCGTCAACGAGCAGTACTTC
>TRBV5-6|TRBJ2-5|.|.
CASSFTVGGSGSQETQYF
TGTGCCAGCAGCTTCACAGTCGGGGGTAGCGGATCACAAGAGACCCAGTACTTC
>TRBV11-2|TRBJ2-5|TRBD2|.
CASSLAGGPGETQYF
TGTGCCAGCAGCTTAGCGGGAGGGCCGGGGGAGACCCAGTACTTC